The rows below give T cell receptor beta chains drawn from one sample of a study of cytomegalovirus exposure and HLA in healthy donors. TCRdb's table, derived via immunoSEQ multiplex PCR, lists solely in-frame clones and lacks some. Of around 100,000 clones listed, 75% to 85% are singletons. Source material: PBMCs. The receptors come from a female donor in good health and CMV-seropositive. Both conserved end residues are part of each CDR3. D genes are given only for firm matches. Clone size is stated in some rows and not others, as once, few, many or a class when expanded.

v_gene	abundance	d_gene	j_gene	CDR3nt	CDR3aa
TRBV2	-	TRBD1	TRBJ1-5	TGTGCCAGCAGTGGGGTAGACAGGGTAAAAGGACAGCCCCAGCATTTT	CASSGVDRVKGQPQHF
TRBV7-9	once	TRBD2	TRBJ2-5	TGTGCCAGCAGCTTAGCCTTGGCGGGGGGGCAAGAGACCCAGTACTTC	CASSLALAGGQETQYF
TRBV5-1	-	-	TRBJ2-6	TGCGCCAGCAGCCTCACAGTCTCTGGGGCCAACGGCCTGACTTTC	CASSLTVSGANGLTF
TRBV9	-	-	TRBJ2-7	TGTGCCAGCAGCGTAGAGCCTGCAACCTCCTACGAGCAGTACTTC	CASSVEPATSYEQYF
TRBV10-3	few	-	TRBJ1-1	TGTGCCATCAGTGAACTGGCAGGGGAAGGCACTGAAGCTTTCTTT	CAISELAGEGTEAFF
TRBV19	-	-	TRBJ1-5	TGTGCCAGTGGGGCCACAATCACCAGCAATCAGCCCCAGCATTTT	CASGATITSNQPQHF
TRBV4-2	-	TRBD1	TRBJ2-4	TGTGCCAGCAGCCAACCACCGGGACAGGGTAAAGACATTCAGTACTTC	CASSQPPGQGKDIQYF
TRBV19	-	-	TRBJ2-3	TGTGCCAGTAGAAGGGCGGGAACCAGCACAGATACGCAGTATTTT	CASRRAGTSTDTQYF
TRBV5-1	-	TRBD2	TRBJ2-3	TGCGCCAGCAGCCATAGGACTAGCGGGAGCACAGATACGCAGTATTTT	CASSHRTSGSTDTQYF
TRBV9	-	TRBD2	TRBJ2-7	TGTGCCAGCAGCCCGGGACTAGCGGGGGGATCGACCTACGAGCAGTACTTC	CASSPGLAGGSTYEQYF
TRBV20-1	-	-	TRBJ2-5	TGCAGTGCTAGGGCCGGGGAGACCCAGTACTTC	CSARAGETQYF
TRBV6-6	-	TRBD2	TRBJ2-1	TGTGCCAGCACCTTACAGACTAGCGGGGGAAACAATGAGCAGTTCTTC	CASTLQTSGGNNEQFF
TRBV6-6	-	TRBD2	TRBJ2-7	TGTGCCAGCAGCTTAATGGGAGGGGCTACCGAGGGGCAGTACTTC	CASSLMGGATEGQYF
TRBV6-5	-	TRBD1	TRBJ2-7	TGTGCCAGCAGTTACTCGAGGTCCACAGGGGCTGTCGAGCAGTACTTC	CASSYSRSTGAVEQYF
TRBV19	-	TRBD1	TRBJ1-1	TGTGCCAGTAGCACCCAAAGGGACAGGGGTGCTTTCTTT	CASSTQRDRGAFF
TRBV9	-	-	TRBJ2-4	TGTGCCAGCAGCGTAGATCCAGGGGCGCCAAACAGTCAGTACTTC	CASSVDPGAPNSQYF
TRBV29-1	-	TRBD1	TRBJ1-1	TGCAGCGTCAAACGGACAGGGAGGGACACTGAAGCTTTCTTT	CSVKRTGRDTEAFF